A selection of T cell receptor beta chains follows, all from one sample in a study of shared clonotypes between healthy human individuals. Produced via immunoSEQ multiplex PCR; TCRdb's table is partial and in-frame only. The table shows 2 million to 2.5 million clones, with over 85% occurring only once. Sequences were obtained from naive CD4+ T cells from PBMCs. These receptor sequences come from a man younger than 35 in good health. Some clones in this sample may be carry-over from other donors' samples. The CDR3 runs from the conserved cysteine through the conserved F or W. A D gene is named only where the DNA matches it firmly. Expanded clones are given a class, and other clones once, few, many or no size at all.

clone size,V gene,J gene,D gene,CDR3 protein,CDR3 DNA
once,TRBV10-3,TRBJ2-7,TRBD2,CAISVAGFDEQYF,TGTGCCATCAGTGTAGCGGGGTTTGACGAGCAGTACTTC
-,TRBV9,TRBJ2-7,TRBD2,CASSVGQAGIYEQYF,TGTGCCAGCAGCGTAGGTCAAGCGGGAATCTACGAGCAGTACTTC
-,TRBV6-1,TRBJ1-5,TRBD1,CASSPKAGGQPQHF,TGTGCCAGCAGTCCCAAAGCAGGGGGCCAGCCCCAGCATTTT
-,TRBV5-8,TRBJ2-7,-,CASGLGWSNEQYF,TGTGCCAGCGGCCTGGGGTGGTCGAACGAGCAGTACTTC
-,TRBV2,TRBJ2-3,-,CASGAADTQYF,TGTGCCAGCGGAGCTGCAGATACGCAGTATTTT
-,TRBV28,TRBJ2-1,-,CASSLLNNEQFF,TGTGCCAGCAGTTTACTCAACAATGAGCAGTTCTTC
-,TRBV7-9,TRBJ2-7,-,CASSPRLDSYEQYF,TGTGCCAGCAGCCCCCGACTGGACTCCTACGAGCAGTACTTC
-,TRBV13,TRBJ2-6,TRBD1,CASSSREGQPSGANVLTF,TGTGCCAGCAGCTCTAGAGAGGGACAGCCCTCTGGGGCCAACGTCCTGACTTTC
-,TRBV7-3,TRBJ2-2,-,CASSFGGKGAGELFF,TGTGCCAGCAGCTTTGGCGGGAAGGGGGCCGGGGAGCTGTTTTTT
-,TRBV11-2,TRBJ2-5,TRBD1,CASSWVTGGIETQYF,TGTGCCAGCAGCTGGGTGACAGGGGGCATAGAGACCCAGTACTTC
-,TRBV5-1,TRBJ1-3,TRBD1,CASSLTGAGNTIYF,TGCGCCAGCAGCTTGACAGGGGCTGGAAACACCATATATTTT
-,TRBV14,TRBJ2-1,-,CASSQRRGPYNEQFF,TGTGCCAGCAGCCAACGCCGGGGACCCTACAATGAGCAGTTCTTC
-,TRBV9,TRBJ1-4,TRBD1,CASSPHSTGMGLGEKLFF,TGTGCCAGCAGCCCACACTCGACAGGGATGGGCCTTGGTGAAAAACTGTTTTTT
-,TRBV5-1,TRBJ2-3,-,CASSPPLSGIRQYF,TGCGCCAGCAGCCCTCCTCTGTCGGGTATTCGGCAGTATTTT
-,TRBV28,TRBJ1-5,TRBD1,CASSLYQGAGGNQPQHF,TGTGCCAGCAGTTTATACCAGGGGGCGGGTGGCAATCAGCCCCAGCATTTT
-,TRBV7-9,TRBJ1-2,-,CASGLGLSNYGYTF,TGTGCCAGCGGCCTAGGCTTATCTAACTATGGCTACACCTTC
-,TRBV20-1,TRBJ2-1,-,CSASGHEQFF,TGCAGTGCTAGTGGGCATGAGCAGTTCTTC
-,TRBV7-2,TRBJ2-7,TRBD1,CASGTEPVKSYEQYF,TGTGCCAGCGGGACAGAACCAGTTAAATCCTACGAGCAGTACTTC
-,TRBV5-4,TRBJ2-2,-,CASSSGGPANTGELFF,TGTGCCAGCAGCTCTGGAGGTCCAGCGAACACCGGGGAGCTGTTTTTT
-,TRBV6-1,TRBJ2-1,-,CASSRDFFNNEQFF,TGTGCCAGCAGCAGGGACTTTTTTAACAATGAGCAGTTCTTC
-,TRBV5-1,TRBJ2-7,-,CASRKGDGRAYEQYF,TGCGCCAGCAGGAAGGGGGACGGCAGGGCCTACGAGCAGTACTTC
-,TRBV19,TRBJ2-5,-,CASSSTQGRWETQYF,TGTGCCAGTAGTAGTACTCAGGGGCGATGGGAGACCCAGTACTTC
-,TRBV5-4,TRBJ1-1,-,CASSLPTGNTEAFF,TGTGCCAGCAGCCTCCCGACGGGGAACACTGAAGCTTTCTTT
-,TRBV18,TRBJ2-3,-,CASSLRMAVTDTQYF,TGTGCCAGCTCACTACGGATGGCTGTCACAGATACGCAGTATTTT
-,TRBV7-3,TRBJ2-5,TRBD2,CASRLGTSGSNGETQYF,TGTGCCAGCAGACTCGGGACTAGCGGGAGTAATGGAGAGACCCAGTACTTC
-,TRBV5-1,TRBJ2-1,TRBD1,CASSLGRGSNIYNEQFF,TGCGCCAGCAGCTTAGGCAGGGGGTCCAATATCTACAATGAGCAGTTCTTC
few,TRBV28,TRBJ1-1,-,CASSDTGVNTEAFF,TGTGCCAGCAGTGATACAGGAGTGAACACTGAAGCTTTCTTT
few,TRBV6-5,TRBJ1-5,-,CASSYTRGQPQHF,TGTGCCAGCAGTTACACCAGGGGTCAGCCCCAGCATTTT
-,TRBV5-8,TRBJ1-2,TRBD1,CASSPARGAIGYTF,TGTGCCAGCAGCCCAGCCAGGGGGGCGATTGGCTACACCTTC
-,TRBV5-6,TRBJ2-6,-,CASSLTGTGANVLTF,TGTGCCAGCAGCCTGACAGGCACTGGGGCCAACGTCCTGACTTTC
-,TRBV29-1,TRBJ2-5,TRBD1,CSVSSGTAQETQYF,TGCAGCGTGAGCTCTGGGACAGCACAAGAGACCCAGTACTTC
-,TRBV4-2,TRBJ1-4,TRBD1,CASSQLEGAREKLFF,TGTGCCAGCAGCCAATTGGAGGGGGCTCGTGAAAAACTGTTTTTT
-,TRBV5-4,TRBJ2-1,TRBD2,CASSRAGGDYNEQFF,TGTGCCAGCTCCAGGGCGGGGGGGGACTACAATGAGCAGTTCTTC
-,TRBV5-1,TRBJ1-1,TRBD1,CASSLDRGEISEAFF,TGCGCCAGCAGCTTAGACAGGGGCGAGATCAGTGAAGCTTTCTTT
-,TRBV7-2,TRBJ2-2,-,CASSLVGSPNGELFF,TGTGCCAGCAGCTTAGTAGGCTCACCCAACGGGGAGCTGTTTTTT
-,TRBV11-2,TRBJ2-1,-,CASSLGAGTLHHEQFF,TGTGCCAGCAGCTTAGGGGCCGGGACCCTCCACCATGAGCAGTTCTTC
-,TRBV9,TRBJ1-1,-,CASSRLLNTEAFF,TGTGCCAGCAGTCGACTCCTGAACACTGAAGCTTTCTTT
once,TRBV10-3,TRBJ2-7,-,CAISEISAGSYEQYF,TGTGCCATCAGTGAGATCTCGGCAGGTTCCTACGAGCAGTACTTC
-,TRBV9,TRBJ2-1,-,CASSVYPSGNPYNEQFF,TGTGCCAGCAGCGTCTATCCCAGCGGCAATCCCTACAATGAGCAGTTCTTC
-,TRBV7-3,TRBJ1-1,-,CASSLGTTTEAFF,TGTGCCAGCAGCTTAGGAACAACCACTGAAGCTTTCTTT
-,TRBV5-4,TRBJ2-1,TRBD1,CASRQQGSSYNEQFF,TGTGCCAGCAGACAACAGGGGAGCTCCTACAATGAGCAGTTCTTC
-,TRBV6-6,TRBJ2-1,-,CASSYFAGQGDEQFF,TGTGCCAGCAGTTACTTCGCGGGACAAGGGGATGAGCAGTTCTTC
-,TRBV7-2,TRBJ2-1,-,CASSQIYNEQFF,TGTGCCAGCAGCCAAATCTACAATGAGCAGTTCTTC
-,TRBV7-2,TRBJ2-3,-,CASSPYHTDTQYF,TGTGCCAGCAGCCCCTACCACACAGATACGCAGTATTTT
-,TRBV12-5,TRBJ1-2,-,CASGPHAGNYGYTF,TGTGCTAGTGGTCCACATGCAGGGAACTATGGCTACACCTTC
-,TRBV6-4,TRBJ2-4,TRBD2,CASSASGGPQATQYF,TGTGCCAGCAGTGCCTCGGGGGGGCCCCAAGCGACTCAGTACTTC
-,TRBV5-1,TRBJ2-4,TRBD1,CASSPRTGWDIQYF,TGCGCCAGCAGCCCCCGGACAGGGTGGGACATTCAGTACTTC
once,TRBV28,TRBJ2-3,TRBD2,CASKTLAAGTFTDTQYF,TGTGCCAGCAAAACTTTGGCAGCGGGAACTTTCACAGATACGCAGTATTTT
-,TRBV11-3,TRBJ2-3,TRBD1,CASSPGTGEDTQYF,TGTGCCAGCAGCCCGGGGACAGGGGAAGATACGCAGTATTTT
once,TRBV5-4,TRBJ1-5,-,CASSLGGGVSNQPQHF,TGTGCCAGCAGCTTGGGGGGCGGGGTAAGCAATCAGCCCCAGCATTTT